The 13 T cell receptor beta chains given below trace back to one sample, sequenced in a study of neurological immune-mediated disorders. TCRdb recomputed calls from the 5' RACE reads with MiXCR, one row per CDR3 protein. This sample yields fewer than 30,000 distinct CDR3 sequences, of which over 6.5% are seen a single time; around 5% belongs to the top ten. The sample comprised PBMCs. The receptor set was obtained from a middle-aged woman in good health.

This clonotype was seen many times. This CDR3 reads CAIRGTSGSANTGELFF. DNA of the CDR3: TGTGCCATCAGGGGGACTAGCGGGTCCGCGAACACCGGGGAGCTGTTTTTT. The V and J genes are TRBV10-3 and TRBJ2-2, with 12 bases aligning to TRBD2. This CDR3 region has 17 residues. The ends lost 6 bases at V and 0 bases at J; junction bases unmatched: 5. Germline V gene sequence: CDR1 ENHRY, CDR2 SYGVKD.

At least ten counts were recorded for this clonotype. V is TRBV7-2 and J is TRBJ1-4; no firm D call. CDR3 length equals 15 residues. The germline gives CDR1 SGHTA, CDR2 FQGNSA. Deletions cut 3 bases from V and 5 bases from J, with 13 bases between. The CDR3 protein is CASSFGVLTNEKLFF. The CDR3 DNA sequence: TGTGCCAGCAGCTTTGGCGTTTTGACCAATGAAAAACTGTTTTTT.

This clonotype was detected ten times or more. J is TRBJ2-7 and V is TRBV20-1, with D hard to call. The CDR3 contains 12 residues. Germline V gene sequence: CDR1 DFQATT, CDR2 SNEGSKA (reference sequence). V gave up 1 base and J gave up 6 bases, with 10 bases separating them. CDR3 sequence reads: CSARVITPEQYF. CDR3 nucleotide sequence: TGCAGTGCTAGAGTAATTACCCCCGAGCAGTACTTC.

This clonotype was recorded many times. The chain couples TRBV24-1 to TRBJ2-5; unclear D gene. Germline V gene lookup returns CDR1 KGHDR and CDR2 SFDVKD. The CDR3 contains 11 residues. V was shortened by 4 bases and J by 4 bases, with 3 bases between the two germline ends. The CDR3 spells CATSDLETQYF. The DNA for the CDR3 is TGTGCCACCAGTGACTTAGAGACCCAGTACTTC.

This clonotype came up many times. The J gene is TRBJ2-7, the V gene TRBV28, with a possible D match to TRBD1 (6 bases). The germline V and J ends were trimmed by 4 bases and 7 bases, with 11 bases remaining between them. CDR1 is MDHEN, CDR2 SYDVKM, per germline. The CDR3 has 12 amino acids. Written as DNA, the CDR3 is TGTGCCAGCAGTTCCACAGGGCGGGAGCAGTACTTC. Translated, it gives CASSSTGREQYF. Looking up the rest from reference TRBV28 and TRBJ2-7 gives the full variable domain: DVKVTQSSRYLVKRTGEKVFLECVQDMDHENMFWYRQDPGLGLRLIYFSYDVKMKEKGDIPEGYSVSREKKERFSLILESASTNQTSMYLCASSSTGREQYFGPGTRLTVT.

This clonotype was seen at least ten times. Here the CDR3 DNA reads TGTGCCATCAGTGAAGCCTCGGTGACCTCCTACGAGCAGTACTTC. Amino acids: CAISEASVTSYEQYF. The chain has TRBV10-3 and TRBJ2-7; D gene ambiguous. CDR1 and CDR2 (germline): ENHRY, SYGVKD. Trimming cost V 3 bases and J 0 bases, with 12 bases left between them. This CDR3 is built from 15 residues.

The table lists this clonotype with many counts. This chain joins TRBV7-8 and TRBJ2-1, with D hard to call. In germline, CDR1 is SGHVS, CDR2 FQNEAQ. This CDR3 has 16 residues. With 5 bases removed from V and 0 bases from J, the gap between germline ends came to 14 bases. The CDR3 region is CASSPETWSSYNEQFF. The CDR3 DNA reads as TGTGCCAGCAGCCCCGAAACTTGGAGCTCCTACAATGAGCAGTTCTTC.

This clonotype was detected ten times or more. J is TRBJ2-3 and V is TRBV7-8; 7 bases match TRBD1. Unmatched junction bases numbered 11, after V lost 4 bases and J lost 10 bases. The germline V gene encodes CDR1 SGHVS and CDR2 FQNEAQ. The length of the CDR3 is 14 residues. The CDR3 sequence: CASSSAIWDSPQYF. Here the CDR3 DNA reads TGTGCCAGCAGCTCAGCCATTTGGGACAGTCCGCAGTATTTT.

This clonotype was seen repeatedly, ten times or more. The chain joins TRBV7-2 to TRBJ1-5; tentatively, D is TRBD1 (5 bases). V was trimmed by 4 bases and J by 6 bases, leaving 10 bases between them. The CDR3 spans 13 residues. Looked up from germline, CDR1 is SGHTA and CDR2 is FQGNSA. The CDR3 region has the DNA TGTGCCAGCAGCTCTTATGACAGTCAGCCCCAGCATTTT. It specifies CASSSYDSQPQHF.

This clonotype showed up many times. The genes are TRBV7-6 and TRBJ2-1, with 7 bases matching TRBD1. The V segment lost 1 base and the J segment 4 bases; nucleotides outside the gene matches: 4. Germline V gene lookup returns CDR1 SGHVS and CDR2 FNYEAQ. The CDR3 is 15 residues long. The CDR3 here is CASSLVGGAYNEQFF. DNA for the CDR3: TGTGCCAGCAGCTTAGTAGGGGGCGCTTACAATGAGCAGTTCTTC.

In this sample, this clonotype turned up many times. V is TRBV7-2 and J is TRBJ2-2; D call uncertain. Germline V gene lookup returns CDR1 SGHTA and CDR2 FQGNSA. The V end lost 1 base, the J end lost 3 bases, and 3 bases lay between the germline ends. The CDR3 length is 13 residues. CDR3 nucleotides: TGTGCCAGCAGCTTAGTGGACACCGGGGAGCTGTTTTTT. It codes for CASSLVDTGELFF.

In its sample, this clonotype ranks as medium-sized. V gene TRBV20-1 combines with J gene TRBJ2-7; D is possibly TRBD1 or TRBD2 (5 bases each). Deletions cut 0 bases from V and 2 bases from J, with 14 bases between. Germline V lookup: CDR1 DFQATT, CDR2 SNEGSKA (reference sequence). This CDR3 comprises 15 residues. CDR3 in amino acids: CSARDRGVGAYEQYF. Written as DNA, the CDR3 is TGCAGTGCTAGAGATCGAGGGGTTGGCGCCTACGAGCAGTACTTC.

Many counts were recorded for this clonotype. The chain couples TRBV5-1 to TRBJ1-1, with 9 nucleotides matching TRBD1. Unmatched junction bases numbered 2, after V lost 4 bases and J lost 1 base. CDR1 SGHRS and CDR2 YFSETQ come from the germline V gene. The CDR3 has 14 amino acids. The CDR3 DNA follows: TGCGCCAGCAGCCCGGGACAGGGGAACACTGAAGCTTTCTTT. Amino acid sequence: CASSPGQGNTEAFF.